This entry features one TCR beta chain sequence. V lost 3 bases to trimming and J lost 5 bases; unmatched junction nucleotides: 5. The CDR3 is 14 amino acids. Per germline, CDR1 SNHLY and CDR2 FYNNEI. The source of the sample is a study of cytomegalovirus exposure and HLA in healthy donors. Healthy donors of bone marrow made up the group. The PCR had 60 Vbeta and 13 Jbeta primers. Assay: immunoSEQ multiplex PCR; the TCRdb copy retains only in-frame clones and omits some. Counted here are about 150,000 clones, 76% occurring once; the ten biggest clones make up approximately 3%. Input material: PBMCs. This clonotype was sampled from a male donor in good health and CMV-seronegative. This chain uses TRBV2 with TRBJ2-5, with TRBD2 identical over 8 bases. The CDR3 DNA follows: TGTGCCAGCAGTGAGGGGCGGGGGGTTGAGACCCAGTACTTC. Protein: CASSEGRGVETQYF.